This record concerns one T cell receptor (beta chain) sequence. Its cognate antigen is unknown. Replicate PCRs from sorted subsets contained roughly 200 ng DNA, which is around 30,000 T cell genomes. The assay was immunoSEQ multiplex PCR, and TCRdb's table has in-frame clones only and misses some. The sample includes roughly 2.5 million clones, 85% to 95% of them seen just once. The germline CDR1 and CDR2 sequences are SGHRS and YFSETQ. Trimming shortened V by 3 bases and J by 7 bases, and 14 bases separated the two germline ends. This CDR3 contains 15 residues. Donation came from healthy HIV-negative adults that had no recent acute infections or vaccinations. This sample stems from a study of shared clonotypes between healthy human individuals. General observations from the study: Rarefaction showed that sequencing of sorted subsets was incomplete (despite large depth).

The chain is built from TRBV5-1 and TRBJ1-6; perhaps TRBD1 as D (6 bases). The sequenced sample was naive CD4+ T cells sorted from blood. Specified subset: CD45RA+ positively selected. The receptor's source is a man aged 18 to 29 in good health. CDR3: CASSSVTGWNSPLHF. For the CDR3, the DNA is TGCGCCAGCAGCTCAGTAACAGGGTGGAATTCACCCCTCCACTTT.